This TCR beta chain was identified in a study of regulatory T cells in long-lasting Graves disease. General study results and limits: Persistent disease showed a preference for TRBV28, TRBJ1-2 and TRBJ2-5.

The CDR3 totals 15 residues. CDR1 and CDR2 from the germline V gene are SGHTA and FQGNSA. Between the trimmed V and J ends, which lost 5 bases and 1 base, there was a span of 12 bases. This clonotype was seen a few times. The antigen is not known. The authors built TCR beta libraries using iRepertoire HTBI primers and Arm-PCR of CDR3 regions. Source study methods: Across the samples, identification revealed around 65 TRBV and 13 to 15 TRBJ segments. TCRdb passed the multiplex PCR reads through MiXCR, listing each CDR3 protein once. TCRdb, not the original authors, processed these V and J calls. The sample includes approximately 540,000 distinct CDR3 sequences, more than 10% of them seen just once. Time point defined: newly diagnosed GD, antithyroid drugs for less than 3 months. PBMC-extracted RNA yielded the TCR library. These data also featured in a second study, about T cells in Graves' hyperthyroidism and ophthalmopathy. From that paper: Most clonotypes expanded in the thyroid (above 0.001) were also present in blood.

The starting material was peripheral blood mononuclear cells (PBMCs), obtained at new diagnosis, from a patient treated with antithyroid drugs. This sequence joins TRBV7-2 and TRBJ2-1; D possibly corresponds to TRBD2 (5 bases). The clonotype originates from a woman under 40 with Graves disease. CDR3 sequence reads: CASSRVARSYNEQFF. The DNA for the CDR3 is TGTGCCAGCAGCCGTGTAGCGCGTTCCTACAATGAGCAGTTCTTC.